Given below is one TCR beta chain in context. The antigen it binds to is not known. It has no much larger one-base neighbor in the sample; base qualities were not kept. The sample originates from a study of shared clonotypes between healthy human individuals (dated by TCRdb to the early 2020s). A note on the overall study: The cohort included a few men and a couple of women between 18 and 49 years of age. To estimate repertoire size and how much clonotype sharing occurs between individuals, the study deeply sequenced the blood TCR repertoires of about five healthy adults. Different laboratories and diverse techniques were used to prepare libraries and sequence TCR repertoires, to increase sequencing depth and limit assay-specific biases. Between about 0.94 and 8.9 billion PBMCs per donor were obtained by leukapheresis. What the authors observed across the whole study: Sampling was limited to blood, and TCR repertoires in tissue likely differ from TCR repertoires in blood. Based on pairwise subsampling, the degree of clonotype sharing among donors was expected to be affected by sequencing depth. Because the study included only a small number of donors, the genetic and exposure-history diversity represented was limited.

The donors were healthy, HIV-negative adults with no recently reported acute infections or vaccinations. Only Caucasian adults living in Nashville, Tennessee, USA were represented among the donors. For unsorted samples, 96 million or so PBMCs were counted, and genomic DNA was extracted using the QIAamp DNA Blood Mini kit. Blood was obtained by leukapheresis, after which PBMCs were separated by Ficoll-Histopaque density gradient centrifugation and cryopreserved in liquid nitrogen vapor phase. Using the deep immunoSEQ assay, TCR CDR3 regions were amplified from genomic DNA by multiplex PCR. Genomic DNA extracted from each cell subset was distributed evenly over all wells of several immunoSEQ 96-well plates, and each plate served as one replicate. For unsorted PBMC, approximately 290 ng of genomic DNA, equivalent to approximately 30,000 T cell genomes, went into each replicate PCR. Ten immunoSEQ deep assay plates were used to sequence unsorted PBMC genomic DNA. Purified libraries were quantified with a Qubit 3.0 fluorometer, sized on a Bioanalyzer 2100, and re-quantified with the KAPA Library Quantification kit. Each immunoSEQ 96-well plate was sequenced on its own single-read 150-cycle Illumina NextSeq 550 flow cell. The authors' pipeline ran thus. Because only junctional sequences without quality scores were contained in the immunoSEQ output, filtering matching that applied to full-length reads could not be performed. Sequences were annotated with PyIR, a Python wrapper for IgBLAST v1.9, using IMGT germline references to assign V/J genes and CDR3. Reads were removed for weak V/J assignments (E-value above 1e-6), missing CDR3, stop codons, out-of-frame junctions, or ambiguous translated residues. V3J clonotypes were defined as sequences sharing the same inferred V gene, J gene, and CDR3 amino acid sequence. Percentage overlap between repertoires was computed as shared unique clonotypes divided by the size of the smaller repertoire. Richness of each repertoire was evaluated using RTK rarefaction, the Chao1 estimator, and Recon v2.1 estimates of unobserved clonotypes. In its TCRdb copy, this immuneACCESS table keeps in-frame sequences only and misses some clones. Where compared with another copy, unresolved V genes explain less than half of these, and the others have no known cause. The V and J calls and clone size come from that table; D and trimming were worked out from the DNA. This sample gives fewer than 700,000 clones in total; just over 75% of them show up just once. Clones ranked in the top ten supply 12% of the sample.

This sequence originates from a woman between 40 and 55 years old in good health. Some clones in this sample may be carry-over from other donors' samples. The sequenced sample consisted of PBMCs.

The DNA is as follows: TGTGCCAGCAGAGGGGAGGCCTACGAGCAGTACTTC. Translated, it gives CASRGEAYEQYF. The chain couples TRBV2 to TRBJ2-7; matching of 6 bases hints at TRBD2 as the D gene. Spanning cysteine to phenylalanine, the CDR3 consists of 12 amino acids. Only the CDR3 DNA is retained, 36 bases long and in frame from the first base. Between the V and J ends, shortened by 6 bases and 2 bases respectively, the junction contains 8 bases. In the germline V gene, CDR1 corresponds to SNHLY and CDR2 to FYNNEI.